This TCR beta chain is drawn from a study of cytomegalovirus exposure and HLA in healthy donors. CDR1 and CDR2 (germline): MNHNS, SASEGT. V shed 6 bases and J 11 bases; nucleotides not matched to a gene: 10. The CDR3 is made up of 14 amino acids. Use of 60 Vbeta and 13 Jbeta primers characterized the PCR. Profiling relied on immunoSEQ multiplex PCR, and the TCRdb table lists in-frame clones only, not all of them. The repertoire holds tens of thousands of clones, with approximately 78% as singletons. About this clone itself: Its antigen is currently unknown.

General study points: The authors assumed roughly uniform sequencing depth across donors for presence/absence analyses.

The sequenced sample consisted of PBMCs. The TCR sequence derives from a woman aged 30 to 39 in good health and CMV-seronegative. The chain uses TRBV6-1 and TRBJ1-5; 10 bases are a match to TRBD1. Here the CDR3 DNA reads TGTGCCAGCAGCGGGACAGGGGCCCTGGGTACCCAGCATTTT. Encoded protein: CASSGTGALGTQHF.